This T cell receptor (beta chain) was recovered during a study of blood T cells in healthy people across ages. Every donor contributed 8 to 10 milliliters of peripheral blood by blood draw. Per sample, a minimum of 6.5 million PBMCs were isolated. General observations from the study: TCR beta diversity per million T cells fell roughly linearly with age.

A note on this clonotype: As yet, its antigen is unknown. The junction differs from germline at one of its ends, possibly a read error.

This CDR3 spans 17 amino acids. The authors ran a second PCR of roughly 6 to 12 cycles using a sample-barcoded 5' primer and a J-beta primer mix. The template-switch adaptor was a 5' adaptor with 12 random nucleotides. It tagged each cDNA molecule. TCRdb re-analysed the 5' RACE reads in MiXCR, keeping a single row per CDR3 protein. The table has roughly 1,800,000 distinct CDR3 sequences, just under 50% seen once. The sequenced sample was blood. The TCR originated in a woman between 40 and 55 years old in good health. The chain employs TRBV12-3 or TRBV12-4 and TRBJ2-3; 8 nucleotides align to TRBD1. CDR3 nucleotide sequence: TGTGCCAGCAGTTTCCCCGGGACAGGCGCCAGCACAGATATGCAGTATTTT. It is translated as CASSFPGTGASTDMQYF.